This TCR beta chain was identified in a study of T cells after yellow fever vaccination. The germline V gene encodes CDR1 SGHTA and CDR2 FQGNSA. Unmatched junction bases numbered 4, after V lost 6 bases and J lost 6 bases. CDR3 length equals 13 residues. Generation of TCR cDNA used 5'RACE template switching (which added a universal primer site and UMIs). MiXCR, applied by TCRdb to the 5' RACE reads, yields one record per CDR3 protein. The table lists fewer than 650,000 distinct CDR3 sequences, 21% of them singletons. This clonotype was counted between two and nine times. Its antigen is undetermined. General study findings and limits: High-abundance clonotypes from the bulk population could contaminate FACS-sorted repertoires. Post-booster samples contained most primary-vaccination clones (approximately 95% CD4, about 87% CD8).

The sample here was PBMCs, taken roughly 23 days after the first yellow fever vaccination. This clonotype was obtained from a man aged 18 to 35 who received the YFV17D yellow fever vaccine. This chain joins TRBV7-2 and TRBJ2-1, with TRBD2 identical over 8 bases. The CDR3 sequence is CASRAGGVNEQFF. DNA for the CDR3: TGTGCCAGCAGGGCGGGGGGCGTCAATGAGCAGTTCTTC.